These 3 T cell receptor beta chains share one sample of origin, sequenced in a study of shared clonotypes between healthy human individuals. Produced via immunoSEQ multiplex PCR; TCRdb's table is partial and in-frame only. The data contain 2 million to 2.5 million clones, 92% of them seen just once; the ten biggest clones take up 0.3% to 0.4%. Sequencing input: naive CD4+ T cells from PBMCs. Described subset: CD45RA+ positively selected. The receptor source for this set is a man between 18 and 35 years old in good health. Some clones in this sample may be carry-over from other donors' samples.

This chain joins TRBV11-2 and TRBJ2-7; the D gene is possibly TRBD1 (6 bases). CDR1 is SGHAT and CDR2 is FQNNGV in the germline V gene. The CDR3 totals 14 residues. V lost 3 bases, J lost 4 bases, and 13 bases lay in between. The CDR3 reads CASSFATGQYEQYF. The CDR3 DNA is TGTGCCAGCAGCTTCGCCACCGGACAGTACGAGCAGTACTTC.

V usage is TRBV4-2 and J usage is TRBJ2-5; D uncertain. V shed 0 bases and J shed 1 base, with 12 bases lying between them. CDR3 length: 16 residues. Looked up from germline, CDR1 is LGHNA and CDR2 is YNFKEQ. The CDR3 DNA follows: TGTGCCAGCAGCCAAGATTTGGGCAGACTCCAAGAGACCCAGTACTTC. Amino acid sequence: CASSQDLGRLQETQYF.

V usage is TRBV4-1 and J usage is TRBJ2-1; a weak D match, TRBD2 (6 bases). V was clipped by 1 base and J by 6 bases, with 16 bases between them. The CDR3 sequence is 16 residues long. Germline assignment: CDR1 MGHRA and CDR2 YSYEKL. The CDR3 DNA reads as TGCGCCAGCAGCCAAGTCGTGACGGGAGCCCTCAATGAGCAGTTCTTC. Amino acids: CASSQVVTGALNEQFF.